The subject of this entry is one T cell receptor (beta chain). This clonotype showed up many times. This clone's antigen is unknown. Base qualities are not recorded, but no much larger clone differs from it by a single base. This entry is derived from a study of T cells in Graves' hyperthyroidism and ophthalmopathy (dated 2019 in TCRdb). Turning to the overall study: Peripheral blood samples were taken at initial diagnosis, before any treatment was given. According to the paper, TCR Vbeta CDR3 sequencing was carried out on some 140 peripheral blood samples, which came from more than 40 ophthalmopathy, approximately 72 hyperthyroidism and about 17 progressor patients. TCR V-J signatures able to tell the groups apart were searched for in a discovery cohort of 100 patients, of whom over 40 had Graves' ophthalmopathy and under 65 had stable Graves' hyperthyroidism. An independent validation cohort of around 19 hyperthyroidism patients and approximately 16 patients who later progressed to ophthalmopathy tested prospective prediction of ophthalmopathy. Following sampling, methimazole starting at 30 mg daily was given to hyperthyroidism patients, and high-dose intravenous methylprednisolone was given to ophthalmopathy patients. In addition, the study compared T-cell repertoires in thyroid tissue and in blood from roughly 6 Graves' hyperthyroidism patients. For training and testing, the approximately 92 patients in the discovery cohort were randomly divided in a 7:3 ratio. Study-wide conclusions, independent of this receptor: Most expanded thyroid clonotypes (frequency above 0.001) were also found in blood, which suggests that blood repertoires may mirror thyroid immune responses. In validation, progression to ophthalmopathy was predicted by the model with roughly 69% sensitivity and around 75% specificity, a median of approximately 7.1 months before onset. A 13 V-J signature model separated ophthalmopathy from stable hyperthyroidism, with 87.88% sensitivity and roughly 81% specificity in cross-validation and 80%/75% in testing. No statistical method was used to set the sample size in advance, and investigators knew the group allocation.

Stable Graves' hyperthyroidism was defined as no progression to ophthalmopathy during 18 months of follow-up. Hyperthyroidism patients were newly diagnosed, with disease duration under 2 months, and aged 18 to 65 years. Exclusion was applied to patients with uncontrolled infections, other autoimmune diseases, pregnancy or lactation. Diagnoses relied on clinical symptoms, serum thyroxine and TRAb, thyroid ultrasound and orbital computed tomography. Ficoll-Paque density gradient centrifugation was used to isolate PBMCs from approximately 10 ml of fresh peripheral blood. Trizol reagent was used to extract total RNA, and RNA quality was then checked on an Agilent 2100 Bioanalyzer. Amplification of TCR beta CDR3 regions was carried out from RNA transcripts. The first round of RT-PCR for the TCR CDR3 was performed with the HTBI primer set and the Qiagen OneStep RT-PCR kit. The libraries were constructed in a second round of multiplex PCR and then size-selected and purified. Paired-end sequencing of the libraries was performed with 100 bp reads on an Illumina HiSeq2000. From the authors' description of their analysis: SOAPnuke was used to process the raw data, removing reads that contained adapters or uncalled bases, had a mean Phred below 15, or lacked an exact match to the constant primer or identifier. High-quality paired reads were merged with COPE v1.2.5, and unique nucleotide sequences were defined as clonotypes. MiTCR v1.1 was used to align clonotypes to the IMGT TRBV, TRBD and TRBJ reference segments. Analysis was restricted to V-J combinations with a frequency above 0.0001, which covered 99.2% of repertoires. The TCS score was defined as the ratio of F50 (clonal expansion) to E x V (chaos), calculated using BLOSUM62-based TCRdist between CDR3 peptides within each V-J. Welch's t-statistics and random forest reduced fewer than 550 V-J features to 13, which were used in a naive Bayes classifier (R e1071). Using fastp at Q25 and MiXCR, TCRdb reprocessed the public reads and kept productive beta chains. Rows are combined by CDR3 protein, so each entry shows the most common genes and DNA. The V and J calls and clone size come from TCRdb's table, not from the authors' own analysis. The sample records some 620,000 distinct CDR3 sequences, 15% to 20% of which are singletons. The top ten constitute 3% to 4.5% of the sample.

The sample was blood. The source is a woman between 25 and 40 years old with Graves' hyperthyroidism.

This receptor has the CDR3 CRLARVRGSYNEQFF. In nucleotide form, the sequence is TGCAGACTAGCGAGAGTGCGGGGCTCCTACAATGAGCAGTTCTTC. The chain joins TRBV20-1 to TRBJ2-1; 7 nucleotides in the junction match TRBD2. CDR1 and CDR2 are read off the germline V gene (reference sequence) as DFQATT and SNEGSKA. The cysteine opens and the phenylalanine closes a CDR3 of 15 amino acids. This entry keeps only the CDR3 DNA: 45 bases, framed from base 1.